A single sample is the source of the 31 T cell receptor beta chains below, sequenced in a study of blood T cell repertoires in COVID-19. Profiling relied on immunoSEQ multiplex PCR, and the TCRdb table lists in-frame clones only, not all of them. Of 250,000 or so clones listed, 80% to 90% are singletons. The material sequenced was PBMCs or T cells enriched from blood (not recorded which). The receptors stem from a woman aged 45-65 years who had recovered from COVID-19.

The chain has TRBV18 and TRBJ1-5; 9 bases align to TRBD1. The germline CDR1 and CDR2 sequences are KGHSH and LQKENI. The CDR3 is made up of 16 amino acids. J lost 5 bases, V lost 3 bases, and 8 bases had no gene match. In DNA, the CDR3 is TGTGCCAGCTCACCCCAGGGGACAGGGATGTATCAGCCCCAGCATTTT. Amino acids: CASSPQGTGMYQPQHF. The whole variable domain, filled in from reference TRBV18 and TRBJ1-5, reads NAGVMQNPRHLVRRRGQEARLRCSPMKGHSHVYWYRQLPEEGLKFMVYLQKENIIDESGMPKERFSAEFPKEGPSILRIQQVVRGDSAAYFCASSPQGTGMYQPQHFGDGTRLSIL.

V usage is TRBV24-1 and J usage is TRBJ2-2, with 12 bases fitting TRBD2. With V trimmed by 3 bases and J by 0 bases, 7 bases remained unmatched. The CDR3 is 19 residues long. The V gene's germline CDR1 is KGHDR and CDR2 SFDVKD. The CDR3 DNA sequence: TGTGCCACCAGTGATCCGACTAGCGGGAGCTCCGCGAACACCGGGGAGCTGTTTTTT. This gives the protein CATSDPTSGSSANTGELFF.

This chain's CDR3 is CASRQSSGNTIYF. CDR3 nucleotides: TGTGCCAGCCGACAGAGCTCTGGAAACACCATATATTTT. J is TRBJ1-3 and V is TRBV12-3 or TRBV12-4, with D possibly being TRBD1 (5 bases). The length of the CDR3 is 13 residues. V lost 8 bases and J 0 bases, leaving 8 bases between the germline ends.

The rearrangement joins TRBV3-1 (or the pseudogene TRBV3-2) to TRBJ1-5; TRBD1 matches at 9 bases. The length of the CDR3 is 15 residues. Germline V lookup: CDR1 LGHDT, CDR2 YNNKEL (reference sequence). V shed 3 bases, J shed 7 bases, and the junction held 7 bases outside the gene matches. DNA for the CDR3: TGTGCCAGCAGCCATACAGGGGGCGCAGCCCAGCCCCAGCATTTT. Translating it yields CASSHTGGAAQPQHF.

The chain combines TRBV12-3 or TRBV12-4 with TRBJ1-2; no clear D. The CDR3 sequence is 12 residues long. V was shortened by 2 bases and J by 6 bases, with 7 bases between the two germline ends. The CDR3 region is CASSLTVDGYTF. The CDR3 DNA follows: TGTGCCAGCAGTTTAACTGTGGATGGCTACACCTTC.

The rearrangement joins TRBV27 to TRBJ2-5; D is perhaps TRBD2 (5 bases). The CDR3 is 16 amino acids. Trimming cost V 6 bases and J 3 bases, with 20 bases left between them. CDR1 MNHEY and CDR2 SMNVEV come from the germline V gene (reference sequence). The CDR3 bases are TGTGCCAGCAGCCAATCCCGCGGGTTGGGTGAAGAGACCCAGTACTTC. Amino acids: CASSQSRGLGEETQYF.

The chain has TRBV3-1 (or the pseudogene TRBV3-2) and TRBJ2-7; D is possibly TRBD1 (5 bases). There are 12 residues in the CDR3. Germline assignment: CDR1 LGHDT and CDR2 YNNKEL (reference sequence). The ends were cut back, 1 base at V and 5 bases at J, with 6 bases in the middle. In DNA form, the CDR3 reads TGTGCCAGCAGCCAAGCAGGGAACGAGCAGTACTTC. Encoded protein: CASSQAGNEQYF.

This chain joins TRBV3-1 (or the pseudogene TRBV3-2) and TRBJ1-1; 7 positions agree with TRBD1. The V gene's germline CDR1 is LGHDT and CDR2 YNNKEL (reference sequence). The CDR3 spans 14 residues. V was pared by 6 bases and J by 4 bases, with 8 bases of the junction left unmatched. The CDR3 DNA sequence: TGTGCCAGCAGACTACAGGGGTTTGGCACTGAAGCTTTCTTT. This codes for CASRLQGFGTEAFF.

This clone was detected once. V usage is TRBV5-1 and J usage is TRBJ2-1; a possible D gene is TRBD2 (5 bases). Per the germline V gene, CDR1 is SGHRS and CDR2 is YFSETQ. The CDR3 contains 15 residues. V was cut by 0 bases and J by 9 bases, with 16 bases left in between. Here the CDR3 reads CASSLASGAFGEQFF. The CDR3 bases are TGCGCCAGCAGCTTGGCAAGCGGAGCCTTTGGTGAGCAGTTCTTC.

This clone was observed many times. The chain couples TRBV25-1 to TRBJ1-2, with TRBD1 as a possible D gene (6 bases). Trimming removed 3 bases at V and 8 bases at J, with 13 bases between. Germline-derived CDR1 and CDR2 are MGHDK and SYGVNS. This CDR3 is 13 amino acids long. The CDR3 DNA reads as TGTGCCAGCAGTGATCAGTACAGGGACGGCTACACCTTC. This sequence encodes CASSDQYRDGYTF.

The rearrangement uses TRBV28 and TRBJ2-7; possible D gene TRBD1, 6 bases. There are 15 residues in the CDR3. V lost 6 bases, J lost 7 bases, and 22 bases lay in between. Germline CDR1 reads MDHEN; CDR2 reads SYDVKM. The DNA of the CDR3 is TGTGCCAGCAGACGTACAGGGAAAGGGTTACGGGAGCAGTACTTC. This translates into CASRRTGKGLREQYF.

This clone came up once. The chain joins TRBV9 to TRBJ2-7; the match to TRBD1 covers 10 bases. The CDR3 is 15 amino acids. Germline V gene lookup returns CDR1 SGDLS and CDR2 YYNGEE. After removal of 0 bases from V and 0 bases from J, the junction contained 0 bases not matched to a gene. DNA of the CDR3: TGTGCCAGCAGCGTAGGGACAGGGGGCTCCTACGAGCAGTACTTC. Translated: CASSVGTGGSYEQYF.

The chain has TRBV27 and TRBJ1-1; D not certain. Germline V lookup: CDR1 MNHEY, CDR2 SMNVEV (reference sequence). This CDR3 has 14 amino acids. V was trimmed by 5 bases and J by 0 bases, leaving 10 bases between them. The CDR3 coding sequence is TGTGCCAGCAGTCATGACAATATGAACACTGAAGCTTTCTTT. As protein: CASSHDNMNTEAFF.

For the CDR3, the DNA is TGCACCAGCAGCCAAGATCGGAGGGAGGCGTCCTACGAGCAGTACTTC. This sequence encodes CTSSQDRREASYEQYF. The genes are TRBV1 and TRBJ2-7; the D call in the table, TRBD2, was not verified against the DNA. TRBV1 is reported as a pseudogene. The CDR3 contains 16 residues.

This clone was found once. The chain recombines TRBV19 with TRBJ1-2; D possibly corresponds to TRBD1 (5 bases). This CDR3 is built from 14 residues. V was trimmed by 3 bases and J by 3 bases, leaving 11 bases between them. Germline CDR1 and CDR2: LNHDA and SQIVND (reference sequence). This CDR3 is CASSMKGIDYGYTF. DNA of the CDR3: TGTGCCAGTAGTATGAAGGGGATCGACTATGGCTACACCTTC.

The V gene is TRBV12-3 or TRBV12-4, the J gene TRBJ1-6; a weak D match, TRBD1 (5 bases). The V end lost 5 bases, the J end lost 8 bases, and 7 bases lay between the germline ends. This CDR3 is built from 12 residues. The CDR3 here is CASSPQDSPLHF. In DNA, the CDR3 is TGTGCCAGCAGTCCACAGGATTCACCCCTCCACTTT.

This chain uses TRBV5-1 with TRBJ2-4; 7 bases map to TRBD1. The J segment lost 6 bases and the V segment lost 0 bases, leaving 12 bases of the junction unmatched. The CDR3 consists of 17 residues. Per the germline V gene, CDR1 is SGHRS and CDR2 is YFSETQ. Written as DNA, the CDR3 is TGCGCCAGCAGCTTGGGCGGACAGGACTGGGGTGGAAACATTCAGTACTTC. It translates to CASSLGGQDWGGNIQYF.

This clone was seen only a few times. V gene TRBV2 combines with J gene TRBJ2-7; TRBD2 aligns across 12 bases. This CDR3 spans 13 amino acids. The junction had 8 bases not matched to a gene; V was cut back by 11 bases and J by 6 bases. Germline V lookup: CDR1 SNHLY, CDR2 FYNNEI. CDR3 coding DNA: TGTGCCGGTTCTCTAGCGGGAGGGGCCGAGCAGTACTTC. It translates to CAGSLAGGAEQYF.

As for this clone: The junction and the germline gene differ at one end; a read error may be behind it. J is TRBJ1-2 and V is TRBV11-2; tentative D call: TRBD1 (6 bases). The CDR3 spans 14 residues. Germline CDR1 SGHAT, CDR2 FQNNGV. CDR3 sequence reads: CASSSTGTRSFGDF. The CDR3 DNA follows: TGTGCCAGCAGCTCCACCGGGACAAGATCGTTTGGAGACTTC. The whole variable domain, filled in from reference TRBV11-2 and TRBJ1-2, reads EAGVAQSPRYKIIEKRQSVAFWCNPISGHATLYWYQQILGQGPKLLIQFQNNGVVDDSQLPKDRFSAERLKGVDSTLKIQPAKLEDSAVYLCASSSTGTRSFGDFGSGTRLTVV.

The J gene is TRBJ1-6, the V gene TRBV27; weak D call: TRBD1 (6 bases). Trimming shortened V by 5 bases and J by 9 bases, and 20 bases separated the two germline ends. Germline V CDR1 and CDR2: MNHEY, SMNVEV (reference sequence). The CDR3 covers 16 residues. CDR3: CASSPWTDPGGSPLHF. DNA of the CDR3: TGTGCCAGCAGTCCTTGGACAGACCCGGGCGGTTCACCCCTCCACTTT.

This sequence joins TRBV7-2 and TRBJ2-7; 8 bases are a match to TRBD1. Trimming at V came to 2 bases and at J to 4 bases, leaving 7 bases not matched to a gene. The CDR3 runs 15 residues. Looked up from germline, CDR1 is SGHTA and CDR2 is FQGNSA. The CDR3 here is CASSLSRDRKYEQYF. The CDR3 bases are TGTGCCAGCAGCTTAAGCAGGGACAGGAAATACGAGCAGTACTTC.

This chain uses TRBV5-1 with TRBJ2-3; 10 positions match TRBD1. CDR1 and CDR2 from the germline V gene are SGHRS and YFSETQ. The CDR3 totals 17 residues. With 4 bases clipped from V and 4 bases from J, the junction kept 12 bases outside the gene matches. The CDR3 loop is CASSLRPGQGFSDTQYF. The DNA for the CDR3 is TGCGCCAGCAGCCTCAGACCGGGACAGGGGTTTTCAGATACGCAGTATTTT.

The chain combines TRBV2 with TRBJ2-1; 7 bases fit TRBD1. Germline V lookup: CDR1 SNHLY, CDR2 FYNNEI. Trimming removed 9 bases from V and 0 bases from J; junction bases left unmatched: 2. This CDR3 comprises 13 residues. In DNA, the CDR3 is TGTGCCAGAACAGGGGACTCCTACAATGAGCAGTTCTTC. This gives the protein CARTGDSYNEQFF.

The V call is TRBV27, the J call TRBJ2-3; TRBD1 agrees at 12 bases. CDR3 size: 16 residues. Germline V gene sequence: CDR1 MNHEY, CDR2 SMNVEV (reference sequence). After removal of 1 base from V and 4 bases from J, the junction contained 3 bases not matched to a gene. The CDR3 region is CASSLFGTGGADTQYF. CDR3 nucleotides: TGTGCCAGCAGTTTATTCGGGACAGGGGGCGCAGATACGCAGTATTTT.

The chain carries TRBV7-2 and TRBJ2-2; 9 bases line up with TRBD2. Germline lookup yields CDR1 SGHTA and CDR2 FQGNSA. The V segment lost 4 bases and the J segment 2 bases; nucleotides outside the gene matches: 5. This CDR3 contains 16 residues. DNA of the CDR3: TGTGCCAGCAGCTCACTAGCGGGCCCTAACACCGGGGAGCTGTTTTTT. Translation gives CASSSLAGPNTGELFF.

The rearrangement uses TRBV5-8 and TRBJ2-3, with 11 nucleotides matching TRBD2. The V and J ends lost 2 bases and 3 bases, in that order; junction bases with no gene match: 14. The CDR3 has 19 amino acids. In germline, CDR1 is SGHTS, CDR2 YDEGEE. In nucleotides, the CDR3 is TGTGCCAGCAGCTTACTCGACGGGCTACTAGCGGGAGTAACAGATACGCAGTATTTT. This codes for CASSLLDGLLAGVTDTQYF. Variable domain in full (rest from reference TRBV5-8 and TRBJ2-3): EAGVTQSPTHLIKTRGQQATLRCSPISGHTSVYWYQQALGLGLQFLLWYDEGEERNRGNFPPRFSGRQFPNYSSELNVNALELEDSALYLCASSLLDGLLAGVTDTQYFGPGTRLTVL.

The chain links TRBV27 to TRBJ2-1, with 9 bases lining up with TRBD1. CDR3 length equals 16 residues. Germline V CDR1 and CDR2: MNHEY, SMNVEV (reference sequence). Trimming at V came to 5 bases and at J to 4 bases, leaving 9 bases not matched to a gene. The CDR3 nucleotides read TGTGCCAGCAGTGCTCCGGACAGGGGTGTTTACAATGAGCAGTTCTTC. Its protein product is CASSAPDRGVYNEQFF.

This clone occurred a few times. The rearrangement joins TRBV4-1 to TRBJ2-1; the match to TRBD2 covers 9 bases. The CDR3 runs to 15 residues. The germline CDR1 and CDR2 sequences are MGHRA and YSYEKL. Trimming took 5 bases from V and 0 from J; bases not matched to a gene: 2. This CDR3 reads CASSALAGSYNEQFF. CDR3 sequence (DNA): TGCGCCAGCAGCGCACTAGCGGGCTCCTACAATGAGCAGTTCTTC.

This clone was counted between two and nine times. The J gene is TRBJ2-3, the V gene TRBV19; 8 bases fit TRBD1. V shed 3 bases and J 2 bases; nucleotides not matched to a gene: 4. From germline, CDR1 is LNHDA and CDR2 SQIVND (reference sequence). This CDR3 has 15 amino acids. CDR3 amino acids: CASSMTGVSTDTQYF. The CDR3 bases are TGTGCCAGTAGTATGACAGGGGTTTCCACAGATACGCAGTATTTT.

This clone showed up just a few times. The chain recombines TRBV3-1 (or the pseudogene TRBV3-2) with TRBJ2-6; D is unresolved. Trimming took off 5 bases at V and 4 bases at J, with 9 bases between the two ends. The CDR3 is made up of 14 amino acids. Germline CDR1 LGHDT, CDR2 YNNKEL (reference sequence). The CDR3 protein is CASSSFAGANVLTF. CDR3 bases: TGTGCCAGCAGCTCCTTCGCGGGGGCCAACGTCCTGACTTTC.

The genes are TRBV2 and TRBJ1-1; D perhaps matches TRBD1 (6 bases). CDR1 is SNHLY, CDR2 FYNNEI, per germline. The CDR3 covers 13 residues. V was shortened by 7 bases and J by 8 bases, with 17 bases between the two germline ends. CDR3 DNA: TGTGCCAGCACGAGCGACAGGTTTTTAGAAGCTTTCTTT. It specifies CASTSDRFLEAFF.